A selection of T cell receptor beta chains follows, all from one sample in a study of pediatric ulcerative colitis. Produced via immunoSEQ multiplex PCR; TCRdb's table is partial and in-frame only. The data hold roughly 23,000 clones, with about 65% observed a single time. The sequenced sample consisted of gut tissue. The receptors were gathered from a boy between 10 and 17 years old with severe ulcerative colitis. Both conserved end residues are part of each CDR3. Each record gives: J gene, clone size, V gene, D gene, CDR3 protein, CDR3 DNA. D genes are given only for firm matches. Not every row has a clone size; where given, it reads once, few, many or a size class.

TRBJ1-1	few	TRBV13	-	CASSPEGGGNTEAFF	TGTGCCAGCAGCCCAGAGGGGGGAGGGAACACTGAAGCTTTCTTT
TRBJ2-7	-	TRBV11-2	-	CASSFDEFPSYEQYF	TGTGCCAGCAGCTTCGATGAGTTCCCCTCCTACGAGCAGTACTTC
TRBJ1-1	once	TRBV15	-	CATSAGPRTEAFF	TGTGCCACCAGCGCGGGACCGAGGACTGAAGCTTTCTTT
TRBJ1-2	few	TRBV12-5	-	CASGLIYGYTF	TGTGCTAGTGGTTTGATCTACGGCTACACCTTC
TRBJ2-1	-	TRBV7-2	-	CASTAAGPYNEQFF	TGTGCCAGCACCGCCGCGGGGCCCTACAATGAGCAGTTCTTC
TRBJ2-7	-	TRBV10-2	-	CASSVGGSTYEQYF	TGCGCCAGCAGTGTTGGGGGATCCACCTACGAGCAGTACTTC
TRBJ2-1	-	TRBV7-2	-	CASSLDSSYNEQFF	TGTGCCAGCAGCTTAGACAGCTCCTACAATGAGCAGTTCTTC
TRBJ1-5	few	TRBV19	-	CASSIGQTLISNQPQHF	TGTGCCAGTAGTATTGGGCAGACTCTAATTAGCAATCAGCCCCAGCATTTT
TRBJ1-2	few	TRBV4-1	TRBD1	CASSRQGSYGYTF	TGCGCCAGCAGCCGACAGGGTTCCTATGGCTACACCTTC
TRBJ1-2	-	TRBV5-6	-	CASSWRDSQLDYGYTF	TGTGCCAGCAGCTGGAGGGACTCACAGCTCGACTATGGCTACACCTTC
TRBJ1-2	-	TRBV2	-	CASSEATGYGYTF	TGTGCCAGCAGTGAAGCCACGGGCTATGGCTACACCTTC
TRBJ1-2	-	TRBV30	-	CAWRRGGGYTF	TGTGCCTGGAGGAGGGGTGGAGGCTACACCTTC
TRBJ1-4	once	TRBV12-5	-	CASGLVLTDPNEKLFF	TGTGCTAGTGGTTTGGTACTCACAGACCCCAATGAAAAACTGTTTTTT
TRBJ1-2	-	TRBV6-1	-	CASSEGAGYYGYTF	TGTGCCAGCAGTGAAGGGGCAGGGTACTATGGCTACACCTTC
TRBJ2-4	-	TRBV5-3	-	CARSLPPGDAAKNIQYF	TGTGCCAGAAGCTTGCCCCCGGGGGACGCGGCCAAAAACATTCAGTACTTC
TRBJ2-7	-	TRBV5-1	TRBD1	CASSKGQGDTYEQYF	TGCGCCAGCAGCAAAGGACAGGGGGATACCTACGAGCAGTACTTC
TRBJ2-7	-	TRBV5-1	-	CASSSTSYEQYF	TGCGCCAGCAGCAGCACGTCCTACGAGCAGTACTTC
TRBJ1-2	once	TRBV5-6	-	CASSLQESYGYTF	TGTGCCAGCAGCCTACAGGAGAGCTATGGCTACACCTTC
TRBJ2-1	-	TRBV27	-	CASSPLGVGSYNEQFF	TGTGCCAGCAGTCCCCTAGGGGTCGGCTCCTACAATGAGCAGTTCTTC
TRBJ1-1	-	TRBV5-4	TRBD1	CASSLGQGARNTEAFF	TGTGCCAGCAGCTTGGGACAGGGGGCGCGGAACACTGAAGCTTTCTTT
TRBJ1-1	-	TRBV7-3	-	CASSASGAGNTEAFF	TGTGCCAGCAGCGCTAGTGGGGCAGGGAACACTGAAGCTTTCTTT
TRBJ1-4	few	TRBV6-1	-	CASRDGGLLDEKLFF	TGTGCCAGCAGGGACGGAGGCCTTCTGGATGAAAAACTGTTTTTT
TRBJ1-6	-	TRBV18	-	CASSPDSSRALHF	TGTGCCAGCTCACCAGATTCTAGTCGCGCCCTCCACTTT
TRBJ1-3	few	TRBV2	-	CASSIGGSGNTIYF	TGTGCCAGCAGCATCGGGGGTTCTGGAAACACCATATATTTT
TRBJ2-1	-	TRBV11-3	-	CASSPGTRYNEQFF	TGTGCCAGCAGCCCCGGGACAAGGTACAATGAGCAGTTCTTC